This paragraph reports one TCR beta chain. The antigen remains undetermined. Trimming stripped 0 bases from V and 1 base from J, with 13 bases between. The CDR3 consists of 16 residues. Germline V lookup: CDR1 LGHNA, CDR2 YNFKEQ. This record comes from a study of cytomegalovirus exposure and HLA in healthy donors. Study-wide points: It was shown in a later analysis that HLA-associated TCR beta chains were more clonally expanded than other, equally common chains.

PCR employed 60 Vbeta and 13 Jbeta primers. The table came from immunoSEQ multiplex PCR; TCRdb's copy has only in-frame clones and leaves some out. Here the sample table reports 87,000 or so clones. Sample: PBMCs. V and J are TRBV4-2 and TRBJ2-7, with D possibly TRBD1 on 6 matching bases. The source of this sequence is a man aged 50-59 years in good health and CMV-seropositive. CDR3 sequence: CASSQESQGMSYEQYF. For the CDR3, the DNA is TGTGCCAGCAGCCAAGAAAGTCAGGGGATGTCCTACGAGCAGTACTTC.